The 21 T cell receptor beta chains reported below all come from one sample, sequenced in a study of shared clonotypes between healthy human individuals. This table comes from immunoSEQ multiplex PCR, and its TCRdb copy is limited to in-frame clones, with some not included. The sample has about 1.1 million clones; about 72% are singletons. The sample taken for sequencing was memory CD4+ T cells from PBMCs. As for subset: CD45RA-negative fraction. The receptors shown here come from a man aged 18 to 30 in good health. Some clones in this sample may be carry-over from other donors' samples.

The chain employs TRBV7-2 and TRBJ2-1; possible D gene TRBD2, 5 bases. From germline, CDR1 is SGHTA and CDR2 FQGNSA. Trimming left V 5 bases short and J 8 bases short, with 22 bases between. The CDR3 covers 16 residues. CDR3 sequence: CASSPKVDMRADEQFF. In DNA, the CDR3 is TGTGCCAGCAGCCCTAAGGTTGATATGAGGGCCGATGAGCAGTTCTTC.

The chain has TRBV9 and TRBJ2-1, with D possibly matching TRBD2 (6 bases). The CDR3 totals 14 residues. Trimming shortened V by 2 bases and J by 8 bases, and 14 bases separated the two germline ends. The germline gives CDR1 SGDLS, CDR2 YYNGEE. The CDR3 sequence is CASSVTPSVDEQFF. CDR3 DNA: TGTGCCAGCAGCGTGACGCCTAGCGTGGATGAGCAGTTCTTC.

This clone was seen a handful of times. The chain employs TRBV7-9 and TRBJ2-7; no firm D call. Germline V CDR1 and CDR2: SEHNR, FQNEAQ (reference sequence). V lost 3 bases and J lost 2, with 5 bases in between. CDR3 length: 12 residues. CDR3 amino acids: CASSFATYEQYF. DNA of the CDR3: TGTGCCAGCAGCTTCGCGACCTACGAGCAGTACTTC.

The gene calls are TRBV21-1 and TRBJ2-7; TRBD2, as called in the table, went unchecked against the DNA. TRBV21-1 is a recognized pseudogene. This CDR3 spans 12 amino acids. The CDR3 DNA is TGTGCCAGCAGCAAACGAGGGCACGAGCAGTACTTC. This sequence encodes CASSKRGHEQYF.

The chain combines TRBV18 with TRBJ1-5; D remains unclear. The CDR3 extends over 14 amino acids. V lost 4 bases and J lost 2, with 9 bases in between. Germline-derived CDR1 and CDR2 are KGHSH and LQKENI. CDR3 in DNA: TGTGCCAGCTCACTATTAAAGGGCAATCAGCCCCAGCATTTT. It encodes CASSLLKGNQPQHF.

Written as DNA, the CDR3 is TGTGCCAGCAGCTTAGACGGATATAGCAATCAGCCCCAGCATTTT. Residues: CASSLDGYSNQPQHF. This chain links TRBV7-9 with TRBJ1-5; D not certain. CDR3 size: 15 residues. With 1 base removed from V and 0 bases from J, the gap between germline ends came to 7 bases. Germline V gene data show CDR1 as SEHNR and CDR2 as FQNEAQ (reference sequence).

The chain joins TRBV5-1 to TRBJ1-1; a weak D match, TRBD1 (6 bases). With 0 bases removed from V and 4 bases from J, the gap between germline ends came to 10 bases. Germline CDR1 is SGHRS and CDR2 is YFSETQ. The CDR3 runs to 14 residues. The CDR3 loop is CASSLVLGGTEAFF. The DNA of the CDR3 is TGCGCCAGCAGCTTGGTGTTAGGGGGCACTGAAGCTTTCTTT.

Regarding this clone: This sample also contains other DNA sequences that code for the same CDR3. J is TRBJ2-5 and V is TRBV5-1; D is tentatively TRBD1 or TRBD2 (7 bases each). CDR1 and CDR2 (germline): SGHRS, YFSETQ. Between the trimmed V and J ends, which lost 0 bases and 2 bases, there was a span of 11 bases. The CDR3 consists of 15 residues. The CDR3 here is CASSLGQGGQETQYF. The CDR3 DNA reads as TGCGCCAGCAGCTTGGGACAGGGAGGGCAAGAGACCCAGTACTTC.

This chain uses TRBV7-6 with TRBJ1-3; 10 bases agree with TRBD1. This CDR3 region has 14 residues. The germline V gene encodes CDR1 SGHVS and CDR2 FNYEAQ. V shed 5 bases, J shed 7 bases, and the junction held 5 bases outside the gene matches. CDR3 coding DNA: TGTGCCAGCAGCCTCCCGGGACAGGGGAACACCATATATTTT. This gives the protein CASSLPGQGNTIYF.

In its sample, this clone was seen once. Other DNA sequences in this specimen translate into the identical CDR3. The chain employs TRBV5-1 and TRBJ2-5; D is possibly TRBD1 (6 bases). CDR1 and CDR2 (germline): SGHRS, YFSETQ. V was cut by 4 bases and J by 1 base, with 11 bases left in between. The CDR3 spans 14 residues. The CDR3 DNA sequence: TGCGCCAGCAGCAGGGGGACGGTCCAAGAGACCCAGTACTTC. It is translated as CASSRGTVQETQYF.

With regard to this clone: At the DNA level, this CDR3 is encoded by other sequences in the same sample as well. The chain employs TRBV6-5 and TRBJ2-7; 9 bases are a match to TRBD1. The CDR3 is 15 amino acids. Germline V gene lookup returns CDR1 MNHEY and CDR2 SVGAGI. V dropped 0 bases and J dropped 2; count of bases not matched to a gene: 2. The CDR3 nucleotides are TGTGCCAGCAGTTACTCGAGACAGGGGGCCTACGAGCAGTACTTC. This translates into CASSYSRQGAYEQYF.

This rearrangement joins TRBV2 to TRBJ1-2; D is possibly TRBD1 (6 bases). The germline V and J ends were trimmed by 6 bases and 4 bases, with 15 bases remaining between them. The length of the CDR3 is 14 residues. Germline CDR1 is SNHLY and CDR2 is FYNNEI. As DNA, the CDR3 is TGTGCCAGCAGGGAACGGACAGAGTCCTATGGCTACACCTTC. This encodes CASRERTESYGYTF.

V and J are TRBV28 and TRBJ1-2, with D possibly matching TRBD1 (6 bases). Germline V lookup: CDR1 MDHEN, CDR2 SYDVKM. This CDR3 comprises 15 residues. V shed 7 bases and J shed 5 bases, with 20 bases lying between them. The CDR3 reads CASTLLGGGLYGYTF. In DNA, the CDR3 is TGTGCCAGCACCCTATTGGGGGGCGGGTTATATGGCTACACCTTC.

This clone was observed at least ten times. The gene calls are TRBV5-1 and TRBJ1-2; no firm D call. V was shortened by 8 bases and J by 6 bases, with 23 bases between the two germline ends. This CDR3 spans 15 amino acids. CDR1 SGHRS and CDR2 YFSETQ come from the germline V gene. CDR3 region: CASRPQAGLPDGYTF. Written as DNA, the CDR3 is TGCGCCAGTCGCCCTCAGGCAGGTTTACCGGATGGCTACACCTTC.

The chain carries TRBV11-3 and TRBJ1-1; D is possibly TRBD1 (6 bases). Germline CDR1 is SGHNT and CDR2 is YENEEA. This CDR3 has 14 amino acids. Between the trimmed V and J ends, which lost 5 bases and 1 base, there was a span of 11 bases. As DNA, the CDR3 is TGTGCCAGCAGCGTAGGGGGAGCGAACACTGAAGCTTTCTTT. It yields the protein CASSVGGANTEAFF. Filled out from reference TRBV11-3 and TRBJ1-1, the complete variable domain reads EAGVVQSPRYKIIEKKQPVAFWCNPISGHNTLYWYLQNLGQGPELLIRYENEEAVDDSQLPKDRFSAERLKGVDSTLKIQPAELGDSAVYLCASSVGGANTEAFFGQGTRLTVV.

This clone has just a few counts. Additional DNA sequences in this sample encode the identical CDR3. This rearrangement joins TRBV9 to TRBJ2-2; D not certain. Germline CDR1 and CDR2: SGDLS and YYNGEE. Trimming stripped 0 bases from V and 1 base from J, with 7 bases between. The CDR3 is 15 residues long. DNA for the CDR3: TGTGCCAGCAGCGTAGGAGCAGGGAACACCGGGGAGCTGTTTTTT. Amino acid sequence: CASSVGAGNTGELFF.

This chain links TRBV19 with TRBJ2-7; TRBD2 matches 8 bases. The V gene's germline CDR1 is LNHDA and CDR2 SQIVND (reference sequence). The CDR3 extends over 15 amino acids. The ends lost 5 bases at V and 2 bases at J; junction bases unmatched: 8. The chain's CDR3 is CASSPFAGGAYEQYF. The CDR3 DNA is TGTGCCAGTAGTCCCTTCGCGGGAGGCGCCTACGAGCAGTACTTC. The full variable domain, with the rest looked up from reference TRBV19 and TRBJ2-7, is DGGITQSPKYLFRKEGQNVTLSCEQNLNHDAMYWYRQDPGQGLRLIYYSQIVNDFQKGDIAEGYSVSREKKESFPLTVTSAQKNPTAFYLCASSPFAGGAYEQYFGPGTRLTVT.

The chain couples TRBV5-4 to TRBJ2-5; D is perhaps TRBD1 (6 bases). V gave up 4 bases and J gave up 0 bases, with 10 bases separating them. The CDR3 is made up of 14 amino acids. Germline values: CDR1 SGHNT, CDR2 YYREEE (reference sequence). CDR3 nucleotides: TGTGCCAGCAGCCGCGGACAGTACCAAGAGACCCAGTACTTC. This sequence encodes CASSRGQYQETQYF.

CDR3 region: CASRARQAGANVLTF. In DNA form, the CDR3 reads TGTGCCAGCAGGGCCAGACAGGCTGGGGCCAACGTCCTGACTTTC. The genes are TRBV28 and TRBJ2-6; D perhaps matches TRBD1 (6 bases). Per the germline V gene, CDR1 is MDHEN and CDR2 is SYDVKM. The V end lost 6 bases, the J end lost 2 bases, and 11 bases lay between the germline ends. The CDR3 length is 15 residues.

The chain employs TRBV2 and TRBJ2-1; D is perhaps TRBD2 (7 bases). From germline, CDR1 is SNHLY and CDR2 FYNNEI. The length of the CDR3 is 16 residues. The germline V and J ends were trimmed by 6 bases and 2 bases, with 17 bases remaining between them. The CDR3 DNA is TGTGCCAGCAGCCAAGGGGGTGGGAGGGCCTACAATGAGCAGTTCTTC. Protein sequence: CASSQGGGRAYNEQFF.

Only one count was recorded for this clone. This chain links TRBV5-1 with TRBJ2-1; 7 bases match TRBD2. Germline CDR1 and CDR2: SGHRS and YFSETQ. Trimming removed 0 bases from V and 0 bases from J; junction bases left unmatched: 6. This CDR3 comprises 17 residues. Here the CDR3 reads CASSLGLAASSYNEQFF. In nucleotides, the CDR3 is TGCGCCAGCAGCTTGGGTCTAGCGGCGAGCTCCTACAATGAGCAGTTCTTC.